Below, 19 T cell receptor beta chains from the same sample are listed, as sequenced in a study of T cell responses to AZD1222 COVID-19 vaccine. The assay was immunoSEQ multiplex PCR, and TCRdb's table has in-frame clones only and misses some. The data show 150,000 to 160,000 clones, 75% to 90% seen once. The sequences come from peripheral blood, collected 28 days after the second AZD1222 dose. These receptors came from an adult who received the AZD1222 COVID-19 vaccine.

The CDR3 DNA reads as TGCAGCGTTGAAGGGGGGGCCCGCTCCTACAATGAGCAGTTCTTC. This sequence encodes CSVEGGARSYNEQFF. The genes are TRBV29-1 and TRBJ2-1, with D perhaps assigned TRBD1 or TRBD2 (6 bases each). The length of the CDR3 is 15 residues. V was shortened by 1 base and J by 0 bases, with 10 bases between the two germline ends. Germline V gene lookup returns CDR1 SQVTM and CDR2 ANQGSEA.

The rearrangement links TRBV9 to TRBJ1-5; 9 bases are shared with TRBD1. CDR1 and CDR2 (germline): SGDLS, YYNGEE. The CDR3 sequence is 15 residues long. Trimming removed 0 bases from V and 3 bases from J; junction bases left unmatched: 1. CDR3 nucleotide sequence: TGTGCCAGCAGCGTAGGGACAGGGGACAATCAGCCCCAGCATTTT. Its translation is CASSVGTGDNQPQHF.

The chain links TRBV29-1 to TRBJ1-2, with D hard to call. This CDR3 contains 14 residues. V lost 7 bases and J lost 6, with 21 bases in between. Germline assignment: CDR1 SQVTM and CDR2 ANQGSEA. The chain's CDR3 is CSAPPLTAADGYTF. The DNA of the CDR3 is TGCAGCGCCCCCCCGCTCACGGCCGCCGATGGCTACACCTTC.

This clone has a single count. The chain is built from TRBV28 and TRBJ2-1; 10 bases align to TRBD2. Germline CDR1 MDHEN, CDR2 SYDVKM. With 8 bases clipped from V and 4 bases from J, the junction kept 8 bases outside the gene matches. This CDR3 has 15 residues. The CDR3, as DNA: TGTGCCAGCCAACCTAGCGGGAGAAAGTACAATGAGCAGTTCTTC. Amino acids: CASQPSGRKYNEQFF.

This clone occurred once. The V and J genes are TRBV4-1 and TRBJ2-1; D might be TRBD1 (9 bases). CDR3 length: 14 residues. Germline CDR1 MGHRA, CDR2 YSYEKL. V lost 1 base and J 9 bases, leaving 13 bases between the germline ends. The CDR3 here is CASSQVAGQGEQFF. In DNA, the CDR3 is TGCGCCAGCAGCCAAGTAGCGGGACAGGGTGAGCAGTTCTTC.

The chain is built from TRBV9 and TRBJ1-5; D unclear. CDR3 length: 14 residues. Per the germline V gene, CDR1 is SGDLS and CDR2 is YYNGEE. Trimming removed 4 bases from V and 4 bases from J, with 12 bases in between. The CDR3 is CASSPRGDNQPQHF. The DNA for the CDR3 is TGTGCCAGCAGCCCCCGCGGGGATAATCAGCCCCAGCATTTT.

V usage is TRBV11-1 and J usage is TRBJ1-1; D not resolved. This CDR3 comprises 16 residues. V lost 1 base to trimming and J lost 3 bases, with 15 bases between them. CDR1 and CDR2 from the germline V gene are SGHAT and FQDESV (reference sequence). CDR3 coding DNA: TGTGCCAGCAGCTTAGTCTTCCGGGGTGGGGACACTGAAGCTTTCTTT. Its protein product is CASSLVFRGGDTEAFF.

This chain links TRBV19 with TRBJ2-4, with 14 bases fitting TRBD2. The V gene end was trimmed by 4 bases and the J gene end by 1 base; junction bases not matched to a gene: 6. Germline CDR1 LNHDA, CDR2 SQIVND (reference sequence). The CDR3 runs to 18 residues. The CDR3 loop is CASSNPGTSGSAKNIQYF. The CDR3 nucleotides read TGTGCCAGTAGTAATCCCGGGACTAGCGGGAGTGCCAAAAACATTCAGTACTTC. The full variable domain, with the rest looked up from reference TRBV19 and TRBJ2-4, is DGGITQSPKYLFRKEGQNVTLSCEQNLNHDAMYWYRQDPGQGLRLIYYSQIVNDFQKGDIAEGYSVSREKKESFPLTVTSAQKNPTAFYLCASSNPGTSGSAKNIQYFGAGTRLSVL.

V usage is TRBV29-1 and J usage is TRBJ1-2, with no clear D. With 7 bases removed from V and 0 bases from J, the gap between germline ends came to 9 bases. Per germline, CDR1 SQVTM and CDR2 ANQGSEA. This CDR3 is 12 amino acids long. CDR3 amino acids: CSAERTNYGYTF. The DNA of the CDR3 is TGCAGCGCTGAGCGGACTAACTATGGCTACACCTTC.

This chain uses TRBV7-8 with TRBJ2-2; the match to TRBD1 covers 11 bases. After removal of 4 bases from V and 5 bases from J, the junction contained 3 bases not matched to a gene. CDR3 length: 15 residues. In germline, CDR1 is SGHVS, CDR2 FQNEAQ. The CDR3 nucleotides are TGTGCCAGCAGCTACCGGGACAGGGGGACCGGGGAGCTGTTTTTT. Translated: CASSYRDRGTGELFF.

The chain combines TRBV9 with TRBJ2-2; perhaps D is TRBD1 or TRBD2 (5 bases each). V lost 2 bases, J lost 4 bases, and 12 bases lay in between. CDR1 SGDLS and CDR2 YYNGEE come from the germline V gene. The CDR3 contains 15 residues. The CDR3 region has the DNA TGTGCCAGCAGCGTGATGACTGGGACCACCGGGGAGCTGTTTTTT. It codes for CASSVMTGTTGELFF.

This clone was seen a few times. This sequence joins TRBV4-1 and TRBJ1-2, with 8 positions matching TRBD1. Germline-derived CDR1 and CDR2 are MGHRA and YSYEKL. Losses at the gene ends were 0 bases for V and 5 bases for J; bases not matched to a gene: 8. This CDR3 region has 16 residues. The CDR3 nucleotides are TGCGCCAGCAGCCAAGACCCGTCAGGGGGCGAATATGGCTACACCTTC. This sequence encodes CASSQDPSGGEYGYTF.

The chain employs TRBV20-1 and TRBJ1-2; the D is unclear. The V gene lost 3 bases and the J gene lost 8 bases, with 13 bases spanning the gap. CDR3 length equals 12 residues. The germline CDR1 and CDR2 sequences are DFQATT and SNEGSKA (reference sequence). CDR3 sequence: CSASEGIDGYTF. CDR3 coding DNA: TGCAGTGCTAGTGAGGGTATCGACGGCTACACCTTC.

This sequence joins TRBV9 and TRBJ2-3, with D perhaps matching TRBD2 (6 bases). Germline V gene lookup returns CDR1 SGDLS and CDR2 YYNGEE. V lost 0 bases to trimming and J lost 0 bases, with 11 bases between them. CDR3 length: 16 amino acids. CDR3 residues: CASSVGASDSTDTQYF. The DNA of the CDR3 is TGTGCCAGCAGCGTAGGCGCTAGCGATAGCACAGATACGCAGTATTTT.

This clone has a single count. The CDR3 DNA is TGTGCCAGCGGGGACAGGGGGGAGTTAAATTCACCCCTCCACTTT. It codes for CASGDRGELNSPLHF. The V call is TRBV5-4, the J call TRBJ1-6; 11 bases line up with TRBD1. V lost 7 bases, J lost 7 bases, and 7 bases stayed unmatched. This CDR3 has 15 amino acids. Germline V lookup: CDR1 SGHNT, CDR2 YYREEE (reference sequence).

This clone came up once. This chain joins TRBV6-1 and TRBJ2-1; perhaps D is TRBD1 or TRBD2 (5 bases each). Germline V gene sequence: CDR1 MNHNS, CDR2 SASEGT. The CDR3 length is 17 residues. The ends were cut back, 6 bases at V and 0 bases at J, with 18 bases in the middle. The CDR3, as DNA: TGTGCCAGCAGCGAAATCCGGGACCCTAGCTCCTACAATGAGCAGTTCTTC. Protein: CASSEIRDPSSYNEQFF.

This clone turned up a few times. V usage is TRBV7-2 and J usage is TRBJ1-5; D not resolved. Germline V gives CDR1 SGHTA, CDR2 FQGNSA. This CDR3 is built from 14 residues. Between the trimmed V and J ends, which lost 2 bases and 3 bases, there was a span of 8 bases. The CDR3: CASSLWVYNQPQHF. CDR3 sequence (DNA): TGTGCCAGCAGCTTATGGGTCTACAATCAGCCCCAGCATTTT.

This chain links TRBV20-1 with TRBJ1-2; D possibly corresponds to TRBD1 (6 bases). The germline CDR1 and CDR2 sequences are DFQATT and SNEGSKA (reference sequence). Trimming pared 3 bases from V and 2 bases from J, leaving 25 bases between. The CDR3 extends over 18 amino acids. CDR3 residues: CSASDLSQGQRWNYGYTF. CDR3 in DNA: TGCAGTGCTAGTGACCTATCACAGGGTCAAAGGTGGAACTATGGCTACACCTTC.

This clone was picked up one time. This chain links TRBV9 with TRBJ2-7; 10 bases align to TRBD2. The germline gives CDR1 SGDLS, CDR2 YYNGEE. This CDR3 has 16 amino acids. After removal of 4 bases from V and 0 bases from J, the junction contained 7 bases not matched to a gene. CDR3: CASSPRLAGLSYEQYF. CDR3 sequence (DNA): TGTGCCAGCAGCCCCCGACTAGCGGGCCTCTCCTACGAGCAGTACTTC.